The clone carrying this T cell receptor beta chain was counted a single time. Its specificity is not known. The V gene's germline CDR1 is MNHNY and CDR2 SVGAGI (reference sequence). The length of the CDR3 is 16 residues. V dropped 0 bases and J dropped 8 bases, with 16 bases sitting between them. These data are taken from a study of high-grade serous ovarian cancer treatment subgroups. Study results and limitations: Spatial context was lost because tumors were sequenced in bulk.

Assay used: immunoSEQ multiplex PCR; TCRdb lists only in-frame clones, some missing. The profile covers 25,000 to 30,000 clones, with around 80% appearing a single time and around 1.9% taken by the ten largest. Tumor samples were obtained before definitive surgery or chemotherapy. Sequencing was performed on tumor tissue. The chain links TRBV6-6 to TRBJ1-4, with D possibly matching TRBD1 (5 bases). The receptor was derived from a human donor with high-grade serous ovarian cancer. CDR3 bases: TGTGCCAGCAGTTACTCCTGGCCCGCCGGGGGGGAAAAACTGTTTTTT. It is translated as CASSYSWPAGGEKLFF.